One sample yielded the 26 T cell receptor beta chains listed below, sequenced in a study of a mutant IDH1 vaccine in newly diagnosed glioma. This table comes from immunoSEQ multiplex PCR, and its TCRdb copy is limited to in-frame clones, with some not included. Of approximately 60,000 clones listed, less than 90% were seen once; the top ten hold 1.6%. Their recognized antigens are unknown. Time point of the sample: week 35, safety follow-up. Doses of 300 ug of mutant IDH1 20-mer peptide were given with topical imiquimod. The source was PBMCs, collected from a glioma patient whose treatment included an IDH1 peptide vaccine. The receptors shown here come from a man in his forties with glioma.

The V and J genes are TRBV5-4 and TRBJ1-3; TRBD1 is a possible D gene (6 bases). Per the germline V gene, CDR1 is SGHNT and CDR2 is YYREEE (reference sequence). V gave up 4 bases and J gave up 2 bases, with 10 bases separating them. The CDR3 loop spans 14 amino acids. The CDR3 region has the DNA TGTGCCAGCAGCAAGGACAGAACTGGAAACACCATATATTTT. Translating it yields CASSKDRTGNTIYF.

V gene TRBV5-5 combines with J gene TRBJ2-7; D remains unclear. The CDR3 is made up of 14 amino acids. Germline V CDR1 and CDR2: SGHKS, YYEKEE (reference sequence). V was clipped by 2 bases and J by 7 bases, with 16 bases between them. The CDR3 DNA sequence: TGTGCCAGCAGCTTCCTCCTTGGAGAAGGGGAGCAGTACTTC. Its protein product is CASSFLLGEGEQYF.

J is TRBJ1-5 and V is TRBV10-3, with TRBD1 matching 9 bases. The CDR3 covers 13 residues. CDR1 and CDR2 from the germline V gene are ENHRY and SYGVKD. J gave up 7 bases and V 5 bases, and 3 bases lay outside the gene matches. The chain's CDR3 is CAISRDREQPQHF. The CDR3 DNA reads TGTGCCATCAGTAGGGACAGGGAACAGCCCCAGCATTTT.

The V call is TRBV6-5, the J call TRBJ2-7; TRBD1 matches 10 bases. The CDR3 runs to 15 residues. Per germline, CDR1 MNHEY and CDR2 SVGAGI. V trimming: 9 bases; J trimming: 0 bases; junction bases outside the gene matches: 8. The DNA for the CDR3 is TGTGCCAGTACGACTGGGACAGGGGCCTCCTACGAGCAGTACTTC. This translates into CASTTGTGASYEQYF.

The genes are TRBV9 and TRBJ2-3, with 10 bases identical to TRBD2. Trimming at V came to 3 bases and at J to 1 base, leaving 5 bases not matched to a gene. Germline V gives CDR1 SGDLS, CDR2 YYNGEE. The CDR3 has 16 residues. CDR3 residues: CASSARGTSGTDTQYF. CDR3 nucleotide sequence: TGTGCCAGCAGCGCGCGAGGGACTAGCGGCACAGATACGCAGTATTTT.

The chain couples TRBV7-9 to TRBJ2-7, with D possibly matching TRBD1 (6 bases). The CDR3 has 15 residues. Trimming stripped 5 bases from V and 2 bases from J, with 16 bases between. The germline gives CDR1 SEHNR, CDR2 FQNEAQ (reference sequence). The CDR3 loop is CASSPWTVPTYEQYF. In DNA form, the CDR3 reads TGTGCCAGCAGCCCTTGGACAGTCCCTACCTACGAGCAGTACTTC.

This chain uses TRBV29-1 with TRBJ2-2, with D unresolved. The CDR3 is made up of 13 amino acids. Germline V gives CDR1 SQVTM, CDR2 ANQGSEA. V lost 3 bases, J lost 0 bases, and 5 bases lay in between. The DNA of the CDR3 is TGCAGCGTTGAGGGTTCGAACACCGGGGAGCTGTTTTTT. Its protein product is CSVEGSNTGELFF.

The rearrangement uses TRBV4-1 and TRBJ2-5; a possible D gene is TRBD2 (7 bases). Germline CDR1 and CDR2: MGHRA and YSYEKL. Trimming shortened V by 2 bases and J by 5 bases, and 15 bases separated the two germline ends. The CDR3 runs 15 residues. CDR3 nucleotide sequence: TGCGCCAGCAGCCAATCCCCCAGGGGAGGGGAGACCCAGTACTTC. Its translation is CASSQSPRGGETQYF.

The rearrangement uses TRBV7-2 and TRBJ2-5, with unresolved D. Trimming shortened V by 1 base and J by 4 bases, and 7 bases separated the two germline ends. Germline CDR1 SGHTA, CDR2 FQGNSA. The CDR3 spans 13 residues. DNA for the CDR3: TGTGCCAGCAGCTTAGTTGGCGGAGAGACCCAGTACTTC. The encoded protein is CASSLVGGETQYF.

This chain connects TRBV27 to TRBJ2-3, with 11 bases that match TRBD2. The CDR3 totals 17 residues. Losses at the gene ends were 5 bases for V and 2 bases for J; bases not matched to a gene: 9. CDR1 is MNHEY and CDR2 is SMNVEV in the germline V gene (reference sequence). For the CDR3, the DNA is TGTGCCAGCAGTCTTGGGCTAGCGGGAGGTCCCACAGATACGCAGTATTTT. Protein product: CASSLGLAGGPTDTQYF.

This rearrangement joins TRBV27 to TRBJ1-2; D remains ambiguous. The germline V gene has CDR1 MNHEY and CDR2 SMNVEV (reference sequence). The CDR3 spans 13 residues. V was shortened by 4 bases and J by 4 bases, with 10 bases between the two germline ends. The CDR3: CASSSVGIYGYTF. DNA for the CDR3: TGTGCCAGCAGTTCAGTAGGAATCTATGGCTACACCTTC.

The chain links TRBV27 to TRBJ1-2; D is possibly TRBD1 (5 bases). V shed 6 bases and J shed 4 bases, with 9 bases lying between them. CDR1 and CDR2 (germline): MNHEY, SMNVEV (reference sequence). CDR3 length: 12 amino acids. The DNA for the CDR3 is TGTGCCAGCAGAGACAGTGTCTATGGCTACACCTTC. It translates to CASRDSVYGYTF.

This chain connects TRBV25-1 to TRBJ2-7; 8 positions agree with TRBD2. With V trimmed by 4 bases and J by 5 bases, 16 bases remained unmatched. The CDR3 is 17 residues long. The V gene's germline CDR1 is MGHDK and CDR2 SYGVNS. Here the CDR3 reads CASSGPGGGKSRHEQYF. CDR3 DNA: TGTGCCAGCAGTGGACCCGGGGGGGGCAAATCGCGGCACGAGCAGTACTTC.

CDR3 amino acids: CASSPLGRDNQPQHF. For the CDR3, the DNA is TGTGCCAGCAGCCCCTTAGGGAGGGACAATCAGCCCCAGCATTTT. V usage is TRBV7-6 and J usage is TRBJ1-5; D is ambiguous. The CDR3 is 15 residues long. Trimming removed 5 bases at V and 3 bases at J, with 14 bases between. Germline V gives CDR1 SGHVS, CDR2 FNYEAQ.

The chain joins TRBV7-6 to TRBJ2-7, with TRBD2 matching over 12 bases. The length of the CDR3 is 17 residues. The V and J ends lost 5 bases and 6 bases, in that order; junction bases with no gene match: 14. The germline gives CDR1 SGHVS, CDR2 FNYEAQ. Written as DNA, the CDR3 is TGTGCCAGCAGCCCGAAGACTAGCGGGAGAAGAGTTGGCGAGCAGTACTTC. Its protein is CASSPKTSGRRVGEQYF.

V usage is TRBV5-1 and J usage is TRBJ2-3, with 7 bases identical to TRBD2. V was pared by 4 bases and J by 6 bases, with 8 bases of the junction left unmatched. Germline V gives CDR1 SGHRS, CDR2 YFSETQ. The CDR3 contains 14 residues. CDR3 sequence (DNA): TGCGCCAGCAGCCTAAAGCGGGATAGGGATACGCAGTATTTT. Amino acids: CASSLKRDRDTQYF.

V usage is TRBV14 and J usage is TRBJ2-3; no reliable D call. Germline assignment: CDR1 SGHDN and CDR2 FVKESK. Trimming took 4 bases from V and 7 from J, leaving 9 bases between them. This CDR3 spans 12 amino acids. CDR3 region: CASSLNRNTQYF. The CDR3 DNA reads TGTGCCAGCAGCCTGAATCGAAATACGCAGTATTTT.

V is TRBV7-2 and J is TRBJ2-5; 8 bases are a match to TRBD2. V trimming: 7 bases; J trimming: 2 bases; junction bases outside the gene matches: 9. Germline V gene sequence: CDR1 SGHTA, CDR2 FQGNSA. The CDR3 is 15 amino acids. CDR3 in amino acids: CASTFVRGDQETQYF. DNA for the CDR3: TGTGCCAGCACCTTTGTGCGGGGGGATCAAGAGACCCAGTACTTC.

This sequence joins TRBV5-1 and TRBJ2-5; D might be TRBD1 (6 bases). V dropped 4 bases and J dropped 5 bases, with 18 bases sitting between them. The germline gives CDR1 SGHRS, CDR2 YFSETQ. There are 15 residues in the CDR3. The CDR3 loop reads CASSGGRSPQETQYF. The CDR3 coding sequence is TGCGCCAGCAGCGGGGGCAGGAGCCCCCAGGAGACCCAGTACTTC.

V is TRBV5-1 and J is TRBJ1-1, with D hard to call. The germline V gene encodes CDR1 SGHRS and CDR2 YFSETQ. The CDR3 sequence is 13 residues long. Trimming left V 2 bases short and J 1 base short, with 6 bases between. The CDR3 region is CASSLLQNTEAFF. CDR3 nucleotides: TGCGCCAGCAGCTTATTACAGAACACTGAAGCTTTCTTT.

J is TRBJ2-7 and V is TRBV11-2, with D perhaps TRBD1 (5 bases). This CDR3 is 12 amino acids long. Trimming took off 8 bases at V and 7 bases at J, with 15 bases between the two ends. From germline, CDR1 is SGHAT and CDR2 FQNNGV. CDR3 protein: CASVGQGKEQYF. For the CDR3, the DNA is TGTGCCAGCGTCGGGCAGGGAAAGGAGCAGTACTTC.

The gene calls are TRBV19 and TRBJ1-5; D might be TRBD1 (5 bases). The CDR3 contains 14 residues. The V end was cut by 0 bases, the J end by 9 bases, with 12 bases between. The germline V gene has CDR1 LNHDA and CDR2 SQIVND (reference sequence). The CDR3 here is CASSIEGGAGPQHF. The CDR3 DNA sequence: TGTGCCAGTAGTATAGAGGGAGGGGCCGGGCCCCAGCATTTT.

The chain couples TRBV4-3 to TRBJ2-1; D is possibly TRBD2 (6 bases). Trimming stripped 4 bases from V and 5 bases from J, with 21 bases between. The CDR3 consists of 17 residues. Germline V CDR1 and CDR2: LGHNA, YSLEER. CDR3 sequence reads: CASSLQVAGISHNEQFF. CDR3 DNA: TGCGCCAGCAGCCTGCAAGTGGCGGGAATTTCCCACAATGAGCAGTTCTTC.

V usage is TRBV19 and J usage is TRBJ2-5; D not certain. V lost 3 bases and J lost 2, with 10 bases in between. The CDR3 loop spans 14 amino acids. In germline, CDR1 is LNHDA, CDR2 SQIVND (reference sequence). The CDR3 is CASSMLRQQETQYF. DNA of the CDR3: TGTGCCAGTAGTATGCTGAGGCAGCAAGAGACCCAGTACTTC.

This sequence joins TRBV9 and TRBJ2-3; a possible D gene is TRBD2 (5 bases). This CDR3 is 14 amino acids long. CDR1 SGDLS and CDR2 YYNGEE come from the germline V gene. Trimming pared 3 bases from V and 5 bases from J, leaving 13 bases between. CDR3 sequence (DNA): TGTGCCAGCAGCGCTAGCCTAGCTAGAGATACGCAGTATTTT. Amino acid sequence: CASSASLARDTQYF.

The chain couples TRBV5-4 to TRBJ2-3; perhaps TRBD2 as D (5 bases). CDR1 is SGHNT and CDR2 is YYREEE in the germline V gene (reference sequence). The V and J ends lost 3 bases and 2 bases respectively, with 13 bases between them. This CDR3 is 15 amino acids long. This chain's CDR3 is CASSSSSRFTDTQYF. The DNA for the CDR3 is TGTGCCAGCAGCTCTTCTAGCAGGTTCACAGATACGCAGTATTTT.